Listed here is a single T cell receptor (beta chain). The antigen remains undetermined. V lost 6 bases and J 2 bases, leaving 18 bases between the germline ends. The CDR3 covers 16 residues. The germline CDR1 and CDR2 sequences are SGHNT and YYREEE (reference sequence). The repertoire was sequenced with immunoSEQ multiplex PCR; TCRdb's copy has only in-frame clones and lacks some. This sample has about 80,000 clones, with around 91% found just once. This specimen comes from a study of brain T cells in children with intractable seizures. Study-level results: Pre- and post-surgery blood differed in depth, so pre-surgery absences may be undersampling. Patients' HCMV serostatus was unknown; virus specificity rests on CDR3 similarity alone.

The sequenced cases were selected for having the highest brain T cell transcript signatures. This clonotype was sampled from a girl aged 2 to 9 with Rasmussen encephalitis and intractable seizures. The J gene is TRBJ2-1, the V gene TRBV5-4; D possibly corresponds to TRBD1 (5 bases). The source material was peripheral blood, sampled at surgery. CDR3 amino acids: CASKLLGAATYNEQFF. The CDR3 region has the DNA TGTGCCAGCAAGCTCTTAGGGGCCGCGACCTACAATGAGCAGTTCTTC.